Given below is one T cell receptor (beta chain) in context. Its antigen is still unknown. An amount of about 3,500 ng of total RNA was used for each TCR library. TCRdb re-called the 5' RACE reads, yielding one record per CDR3 amino acid sequence without DNA. The listing contains 300,000 to 450,000 distinct CDR3 sequences. The data were taken from a study of monozygotic twins with inflammatory bowel disease. Study results and caveats: IBD patients displayed reduced TCRbeta diversity (inverse Simpson) when set against healthy co-twins. Clonotype sharing was lower in IBD patients than healthy twins, most markedly with disease activity.

Sequenced sample: blood. The clonotype originates from a human donor with ulcerative colitis or Crohn's disease, or a healthy co-twin of an affected twin (not recorded which).

The CDR3: CASSPFPGQGLNTEAFF. V gene TRBV12-3 or TRBV12-4 combines with J gene TRBJ1-1; TCRdb's D call of TRBD1 is untestable without DNA. The CDR3 has 17 residues.